This T cell receptor beta chain was documented in a study of Ad26.COV2.S vaccination and SARS-CoV-2 variants. Study results and limitations: Vaccinated and placebo-treated recipients had similar non-spike TCR breadth.

Using immunoSEQ multiplex PCR, the repertoire was profiled, and TCRdb retains in-frame clones only, with some absent. The table shows about 440,000 clones, with about 90% occurring only once. The count of this clone is one. Its antigen is as yet unknown. Treatment here: approximately 18 received Ad26.COV2.S at low or high dose, single or two shots; roughly five received placebo; per-sample allocation not given. Collection of samples fell on day 63 after the first vaccine or placebo injection. This Boston cohort included adults aged 18-55 years. The source was peripheral blood, collected in a trial of Ad26.COV2.S vaccine versus placebo. The source of this sequence is a person aged 18-65 years who received the Ad26.COV2.S COVID-19 vaccine or a placebo.

CDR3 sequence reads: CASSLALTSGSGELFF. The CDR3 nucleotides are TGTGCCAGCAGCTTGGCCCTGACGTCGGGGTCCGGGGAGCTGTTTTTT. The chain carries TRBV5-5 and TRBJ2-2; a possible D gene is TRBD2 (5 bases). Germline CDR1 reads SGHKS; CDR2 reads YYEKEE (reference sequence). Trimming took 0 bases from V and 6 from J, leaving 15 bases between them. This CDR3 is built from 16 residues.